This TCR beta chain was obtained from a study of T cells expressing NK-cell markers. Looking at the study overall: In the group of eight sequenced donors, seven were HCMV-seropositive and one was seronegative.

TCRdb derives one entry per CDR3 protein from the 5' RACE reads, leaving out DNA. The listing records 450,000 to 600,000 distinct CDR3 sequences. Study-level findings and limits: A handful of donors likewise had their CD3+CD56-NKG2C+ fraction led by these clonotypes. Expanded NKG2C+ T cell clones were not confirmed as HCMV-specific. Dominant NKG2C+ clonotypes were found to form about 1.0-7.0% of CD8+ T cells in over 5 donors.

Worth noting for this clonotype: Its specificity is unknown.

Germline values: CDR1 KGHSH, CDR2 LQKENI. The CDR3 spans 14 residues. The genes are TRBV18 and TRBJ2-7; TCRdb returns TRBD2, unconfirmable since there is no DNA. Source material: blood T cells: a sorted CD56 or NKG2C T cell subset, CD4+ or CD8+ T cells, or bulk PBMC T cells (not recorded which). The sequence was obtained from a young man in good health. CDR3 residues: CASENRGTNYEQYF.